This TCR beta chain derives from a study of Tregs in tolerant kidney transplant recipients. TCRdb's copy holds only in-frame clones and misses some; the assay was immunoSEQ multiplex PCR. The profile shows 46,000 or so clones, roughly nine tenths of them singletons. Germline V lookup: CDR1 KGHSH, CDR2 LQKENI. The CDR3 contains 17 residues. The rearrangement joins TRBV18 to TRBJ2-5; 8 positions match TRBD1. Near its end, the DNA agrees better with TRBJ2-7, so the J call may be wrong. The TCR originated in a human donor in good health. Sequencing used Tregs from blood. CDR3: CASSLGTGQVSSYEQYF. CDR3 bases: TGTGCCAGCTCACTCGGGACGGGACAGGTGAGCTCCTACGAGCAGTACTTC.